This T cell receptor beta chain was sequenced for a study of blood T cell repertoires in COVID-19 (dated by TCRdb to 2018 to 2020). Concerning the study at large: Samples covering the acute and convalescent phases of COVID-19 were provided by collaborators in the United States, Italy and Spain. Sample metadata almost always included a de-identified subject ID, COVID-19 status, age in years and sex. The repertoires were made available in a free public database intended to serve as a resource for research on the immune response to SARS-CoV-2. The dataset comprised deeply sampled blood TCRbeta repertoires from subjects exposed to, actively infected with, or recovered from COVID-19. The prospective study material was composed of cDNA or gDNA derived from T cells, B-cell-depleted T cells, or PBMCs. The samples were drawn from the first 160 participants of the ongoing ImmuneRACE study and from about 1,200 subjects provided by 6 global collaborators. Where available, HLA class I and class II types were taken from metadata supplied by the sample provider and were not determined by assay-based typing.

CDR1 and CDR2 (SGHAT, FQNNGV) derive from the germline V gene. The CDR3 covers 15 residues, taking in both the cysteine and the phenylalanine. Only CDR3 DNA is held: 45 bases, read in frame from base 1. Trimming costs V 4 bases and J 4 bases, and their ends lie 16 bases apart. To note about this clone: The antigen it recognizes is unknown. There are no base qualities to consult, and no much larger clone falls within one base. Other DNA sequences from this sample encode an identical CDR3 as well.

The investigation overall reported the following: Clinical and demographic metadata were provided uncurated, with the amount varying by source and participant.

One collaborating source in Seattle enrolled patients during active infection and followed them longitudinally through the course of disease. Each collaborating institution followed its own protocols to collect whole blood in K2EDTA tubes. For TCRbeta analysis, collaborators shipped samples as frozen whole blood, isolated PBMCs, or DNA extracted from either of those sample types. TCRbeta CDR3 regions were amplified from genomic DNA using the immunoSEQ Assay, a bias-controlled multiplex PCR. The study's processing was this. Within the assay, amplification of reference gene primers was used to estimate how many nucleated cells each sample contained. To quantify the absolute abundance of each unique TCRbeta CDR3 rearrangement, sequence reads were collapsed and filtered. For each sample, productive Simpson clonality was calculated as the square root of Simpson's diversity index over productive rearrangements. TCRdb holds this immuneACCESS table with in-frame rearrangements only. Some clones are missing; in checked studies, unresolved V genes explain under half, and the rest has no known cause. From that table come the V and J calls and clone size; the DNA was used to work out D and trimming. The sample has 150,000 to 200,000 clones on record, around 82% of them singletons. The ten largest account for roughly 6.4% of the sample.

The sequenced sample consisted of peripheral blood. In this chain, TRBV11-2 is recombined with TRBJ2-5; TRBD2 is perhaps the D gene, given 7 matching bases. This TCR came from a woman between 40 and 50 years old with COVID-19, enrolled during active disease. The base sequence is TGTGCCAGCAGCTCCCAAGGGGGGGCGGGAGAGACCCAGTACTTC. This sequence encodes CASSSQGGAGETQYF.